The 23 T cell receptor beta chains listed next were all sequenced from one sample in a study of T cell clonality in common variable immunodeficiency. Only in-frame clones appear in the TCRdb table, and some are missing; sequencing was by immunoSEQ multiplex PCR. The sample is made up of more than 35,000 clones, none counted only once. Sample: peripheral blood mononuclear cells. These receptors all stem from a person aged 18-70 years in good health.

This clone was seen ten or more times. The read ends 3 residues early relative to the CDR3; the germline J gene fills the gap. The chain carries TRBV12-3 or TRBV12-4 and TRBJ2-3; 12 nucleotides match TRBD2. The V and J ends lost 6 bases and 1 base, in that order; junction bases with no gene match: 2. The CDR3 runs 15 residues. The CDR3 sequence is CASSRTSGGTDTQYF. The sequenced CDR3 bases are TGTGCCAGCAGCCGGACTAGCGGGGGCACAGATACG.

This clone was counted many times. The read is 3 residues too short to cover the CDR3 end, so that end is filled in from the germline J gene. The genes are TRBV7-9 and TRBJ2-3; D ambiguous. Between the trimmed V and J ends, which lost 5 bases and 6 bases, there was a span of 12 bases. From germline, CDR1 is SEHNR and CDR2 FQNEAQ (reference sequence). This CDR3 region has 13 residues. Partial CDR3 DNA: TGTGCCAGCAGCGTAGGGCCCGCCGATACG. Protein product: CASSVGPADT. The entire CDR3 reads CASSVGPADTQYF.

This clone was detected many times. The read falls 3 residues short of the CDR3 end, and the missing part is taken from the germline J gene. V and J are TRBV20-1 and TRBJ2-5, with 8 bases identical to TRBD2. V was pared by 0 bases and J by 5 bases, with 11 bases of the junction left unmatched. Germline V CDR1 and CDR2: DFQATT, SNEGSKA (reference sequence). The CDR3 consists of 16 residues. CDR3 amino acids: CSARDRLGLASETQYF. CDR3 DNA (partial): TGCAGTGCTAGAGATCGGTTAGGACTAGCATCCGAGACC.

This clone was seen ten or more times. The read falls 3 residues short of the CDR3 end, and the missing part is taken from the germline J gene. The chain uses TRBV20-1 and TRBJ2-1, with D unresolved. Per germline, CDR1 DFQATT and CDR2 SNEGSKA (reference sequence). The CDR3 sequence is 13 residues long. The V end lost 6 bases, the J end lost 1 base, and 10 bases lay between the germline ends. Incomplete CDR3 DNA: TGCAGTGCCCCTACTGTTTCCTACAATGAG. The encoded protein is CSAPTVSYNE. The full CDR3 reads CSAPTVSYNEQFF.

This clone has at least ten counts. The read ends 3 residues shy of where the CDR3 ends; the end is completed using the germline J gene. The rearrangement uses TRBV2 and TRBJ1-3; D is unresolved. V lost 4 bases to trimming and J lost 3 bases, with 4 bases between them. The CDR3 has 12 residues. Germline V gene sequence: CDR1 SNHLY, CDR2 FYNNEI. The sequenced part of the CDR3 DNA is TGTGCCAGCAGTGCCAATGGAAACACC. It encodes CASSANGNT. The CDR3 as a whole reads CASSANGNTIYF. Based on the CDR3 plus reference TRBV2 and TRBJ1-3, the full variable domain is EPEVTQTPSHQVTQMGQEVILRCVPISNHLYFYWYRQILGQKVEFLVSFYNNEISEKSEIFDDQFSVERPDGSNFTLKIRSTKLEDSAMYFCASSANGNTIYFGEGSWLTVV.

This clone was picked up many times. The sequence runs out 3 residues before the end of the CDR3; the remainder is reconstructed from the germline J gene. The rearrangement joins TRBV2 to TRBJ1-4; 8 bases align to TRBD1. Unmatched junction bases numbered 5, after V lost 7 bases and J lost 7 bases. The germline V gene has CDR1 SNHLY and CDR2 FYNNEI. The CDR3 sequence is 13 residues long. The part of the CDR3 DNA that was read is TGTGCCAGCAACAAGGACAGGGCTGAAAAA. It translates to CASNKDRAEK. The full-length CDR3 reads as CASNKDRAEKLFF.

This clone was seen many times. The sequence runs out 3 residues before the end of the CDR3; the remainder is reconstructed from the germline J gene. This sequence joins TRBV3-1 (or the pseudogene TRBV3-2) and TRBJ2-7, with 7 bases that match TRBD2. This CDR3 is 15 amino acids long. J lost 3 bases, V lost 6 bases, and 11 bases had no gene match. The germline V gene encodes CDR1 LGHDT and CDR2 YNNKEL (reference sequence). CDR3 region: CASRDTGLQIYEQYF. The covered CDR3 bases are TGTGCCAGCAGGGATACGGGACTACAAATCTACGAG.

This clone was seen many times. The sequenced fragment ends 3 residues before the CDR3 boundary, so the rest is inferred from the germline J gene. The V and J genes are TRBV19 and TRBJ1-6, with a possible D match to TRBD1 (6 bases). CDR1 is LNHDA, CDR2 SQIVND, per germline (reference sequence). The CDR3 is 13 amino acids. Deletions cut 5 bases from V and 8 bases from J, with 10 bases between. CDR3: CASSGDTDSPLHF. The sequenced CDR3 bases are TGTGCCAGTAGTGGGGACACAGATTCACCC.

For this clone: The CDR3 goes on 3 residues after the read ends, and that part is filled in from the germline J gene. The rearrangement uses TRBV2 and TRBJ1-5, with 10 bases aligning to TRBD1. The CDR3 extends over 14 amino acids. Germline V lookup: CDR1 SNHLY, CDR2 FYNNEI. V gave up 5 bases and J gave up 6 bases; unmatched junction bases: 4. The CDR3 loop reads CASSLTGGSQPQHF. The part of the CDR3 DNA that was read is TGTGCCAGCAGTCTGACAGGGGGCAGTCAGCCC.

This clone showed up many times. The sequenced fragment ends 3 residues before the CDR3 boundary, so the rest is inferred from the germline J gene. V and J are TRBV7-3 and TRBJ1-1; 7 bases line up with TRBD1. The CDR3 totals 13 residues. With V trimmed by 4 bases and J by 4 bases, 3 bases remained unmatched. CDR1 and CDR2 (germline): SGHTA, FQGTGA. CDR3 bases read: TGTGCCAGCAGCTCACAGGGGTCCACTGAA. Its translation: CASSSQGSTE. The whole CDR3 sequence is CASSSQGSTEAFF.

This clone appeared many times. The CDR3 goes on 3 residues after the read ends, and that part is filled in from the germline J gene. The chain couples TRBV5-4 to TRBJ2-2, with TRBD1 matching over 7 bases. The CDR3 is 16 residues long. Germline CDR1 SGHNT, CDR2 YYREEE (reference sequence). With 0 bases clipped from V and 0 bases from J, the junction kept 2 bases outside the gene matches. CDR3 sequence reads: CASSLGDRPNTGELFF. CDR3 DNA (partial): TGTGCCAGCAGCTTGGGGGACAGACCGAACACCGGGGAG.

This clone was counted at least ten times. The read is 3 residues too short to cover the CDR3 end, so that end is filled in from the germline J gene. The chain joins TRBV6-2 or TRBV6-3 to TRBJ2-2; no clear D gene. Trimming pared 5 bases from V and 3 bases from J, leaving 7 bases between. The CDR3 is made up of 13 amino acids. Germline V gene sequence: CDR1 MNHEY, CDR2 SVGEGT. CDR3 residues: CASSASDTGELFF. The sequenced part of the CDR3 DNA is TGTGCCAGCAGTGCGAGCGACACCGGGGAG.

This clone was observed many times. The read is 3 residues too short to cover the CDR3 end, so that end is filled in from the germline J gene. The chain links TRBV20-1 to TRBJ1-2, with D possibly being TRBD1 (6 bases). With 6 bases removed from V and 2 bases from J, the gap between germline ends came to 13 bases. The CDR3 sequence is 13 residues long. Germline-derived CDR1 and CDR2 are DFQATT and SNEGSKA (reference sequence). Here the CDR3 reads CSARDTRNYGYTF. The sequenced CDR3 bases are TGCAGTGCGCGGGACACCCGGAACTATGGC.

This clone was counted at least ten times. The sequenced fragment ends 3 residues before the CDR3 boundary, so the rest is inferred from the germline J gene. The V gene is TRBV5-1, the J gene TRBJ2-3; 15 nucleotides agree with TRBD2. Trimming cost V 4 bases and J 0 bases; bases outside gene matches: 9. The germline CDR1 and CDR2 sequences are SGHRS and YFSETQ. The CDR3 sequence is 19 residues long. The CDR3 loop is CASSVPGTSGGRSTDTQYF. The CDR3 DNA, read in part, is TGCGCCAGCAGCGTACCCGGGACTAGCGGGGGGCGTAGCACAGATACG. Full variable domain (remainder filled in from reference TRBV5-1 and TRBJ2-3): KAGVTQTPRYLIKTRGQQVTLSCSPISGHRSVSWYQQTPGQGLQFLFEYFSETQRNKGNFPGRFSGRQFSNSRSEMNVSTLELGDSALYLCASSVPGTSGGRSTDTQYFGPGTRLTVL.

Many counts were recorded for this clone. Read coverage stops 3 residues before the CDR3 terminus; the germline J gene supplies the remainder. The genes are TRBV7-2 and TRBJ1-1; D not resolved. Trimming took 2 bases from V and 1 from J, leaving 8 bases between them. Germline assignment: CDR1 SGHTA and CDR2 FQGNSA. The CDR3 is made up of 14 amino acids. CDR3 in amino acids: CASSLKVRNTEAFF. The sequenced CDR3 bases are TGTGCCAGCAGCTTAAAGGTCAGGAACACTGAA. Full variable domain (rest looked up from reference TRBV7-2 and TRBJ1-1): GAGVSQSPSNKVTEKGKDVELRCDPISGHTALYWYRQSLGQGLEFLIYFQGNSAPDKSGLPSDRFSAERTGGSVSTLTIQRTQQEDSAVYLCASSLKVRNTEAFFGQGTRLTVV.

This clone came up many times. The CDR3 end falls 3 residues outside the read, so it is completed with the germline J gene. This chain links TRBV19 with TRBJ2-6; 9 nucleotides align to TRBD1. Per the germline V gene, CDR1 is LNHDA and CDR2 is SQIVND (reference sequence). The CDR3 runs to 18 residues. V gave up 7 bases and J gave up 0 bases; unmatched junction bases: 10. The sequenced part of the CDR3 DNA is TGTGCCAGTAACGATAAAGGACAGGGGCGCTCTGGGGCCAACGTC. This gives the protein CASNDKGQGRSGANV. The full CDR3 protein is CASNDKGQGRSGANVLTF.

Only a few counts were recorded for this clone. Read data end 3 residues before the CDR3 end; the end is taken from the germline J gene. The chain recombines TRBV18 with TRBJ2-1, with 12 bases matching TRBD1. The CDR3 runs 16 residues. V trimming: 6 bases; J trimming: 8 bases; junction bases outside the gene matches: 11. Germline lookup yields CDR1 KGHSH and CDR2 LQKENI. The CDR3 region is CASSRLPGQGAYEQFF. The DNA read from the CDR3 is TGTGCCAGCTCCCGTCTCCCGGGACAGGGGGCCTATGAG.

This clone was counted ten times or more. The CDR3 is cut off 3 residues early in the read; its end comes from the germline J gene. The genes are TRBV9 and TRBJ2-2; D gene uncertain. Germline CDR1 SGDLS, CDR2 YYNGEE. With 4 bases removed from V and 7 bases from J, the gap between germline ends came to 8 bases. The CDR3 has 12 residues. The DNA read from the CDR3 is TGTGCCAGCAGCCCCCTAGGCGGGGAG. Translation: CASSPLGGE. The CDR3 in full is CASSPLGGELFF. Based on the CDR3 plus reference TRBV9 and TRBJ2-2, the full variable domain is DSGVTQTPKHLITATGQRVTLRCSPRSGDLSVYWYQQSLDQGLQFLIQYYNGEERAKGNILERFSAQQFPDLHSELNLSSLELGDSALYFCASSPLGGELFFGEGSRLTVL.

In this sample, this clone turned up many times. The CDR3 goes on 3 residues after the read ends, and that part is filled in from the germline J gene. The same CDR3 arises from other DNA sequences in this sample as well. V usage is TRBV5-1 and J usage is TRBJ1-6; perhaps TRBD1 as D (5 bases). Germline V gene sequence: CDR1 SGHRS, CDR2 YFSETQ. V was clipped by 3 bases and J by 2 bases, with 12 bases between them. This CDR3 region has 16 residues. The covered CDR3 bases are TGCGCCAGCAGCTCAGGGCAGGCTGCCTATAATTCACCC. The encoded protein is CASSSGQAAYNSP. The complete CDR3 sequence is CASSSGQAAYNSPLHF.

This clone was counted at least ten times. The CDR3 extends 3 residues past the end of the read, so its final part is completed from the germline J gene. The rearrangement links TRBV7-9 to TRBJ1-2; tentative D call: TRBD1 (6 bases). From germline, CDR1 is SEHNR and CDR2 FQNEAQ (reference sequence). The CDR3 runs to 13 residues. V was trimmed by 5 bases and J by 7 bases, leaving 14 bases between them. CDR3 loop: CASSAQQGGGYTF. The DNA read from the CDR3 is TGTGCCAGCAGCGCACAACAGGGTGGTGGC.

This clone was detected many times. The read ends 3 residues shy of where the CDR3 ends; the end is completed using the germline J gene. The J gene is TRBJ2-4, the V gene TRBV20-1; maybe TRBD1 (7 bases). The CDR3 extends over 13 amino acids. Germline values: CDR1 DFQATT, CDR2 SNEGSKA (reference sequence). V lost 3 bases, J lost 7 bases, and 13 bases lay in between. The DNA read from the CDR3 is TGCAGTGCTAGTGTGTCAGGGGGGAACATT. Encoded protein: CSASVSGGNI. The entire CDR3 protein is CSASVSGGNIQYF.

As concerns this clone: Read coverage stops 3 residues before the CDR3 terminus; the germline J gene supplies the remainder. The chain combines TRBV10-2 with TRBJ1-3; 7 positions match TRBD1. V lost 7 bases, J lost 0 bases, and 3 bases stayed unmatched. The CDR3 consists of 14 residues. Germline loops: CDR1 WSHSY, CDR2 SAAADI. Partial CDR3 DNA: TGCGCCAGCACCCCAGGGGGCTCTGGAAACACC. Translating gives CASTPGGSGNT. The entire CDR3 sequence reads CASTPGGSGNTIYF.

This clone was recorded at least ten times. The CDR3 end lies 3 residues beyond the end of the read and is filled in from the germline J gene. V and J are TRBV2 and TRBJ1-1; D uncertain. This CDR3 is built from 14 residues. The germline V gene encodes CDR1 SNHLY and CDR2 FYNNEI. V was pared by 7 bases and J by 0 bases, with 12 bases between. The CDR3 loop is CASIQPGVNTEAFF. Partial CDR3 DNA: TGTGCCAGCATTCAACCCGGGGTGAACACTGAA.